What follows are 30 T cell receptor beta chains derived from one specimen sequenced in a study of Tregs in tolerant kidney transplant recipients. Here immunoSEQ multiplex PCR was the method, and the copy in TCRdb shows in-frame clones only, minus some. The sample yields 90,000 or so clones, roughly nine tenths seen once. The sequenced sample was CD8+ T cells from blood. Source of these receptors: a human donor in good health.

The genes are TRBV13 and TRBJ2-1; tentatively, D is TRBD2 (6 bases). V lost 5 bases and J lost 3, with 14 bases in between. CDR3 length: 15 residues. CDR1 and CDR2 (germline): PRHDT, FYEKMQ (reference sequence). The CDR3 protein is CASSPPGLHYNEQFF. For the CDR3, the DNA is TGTGCCAGCAGCCCACCGGGACTCCACTACAATGAGCAGTTCTTC.

The gene calls are TRBV27 and TRBJ2-5, with 9 bases matching TRBD1. Trimming took 2 bases from V and 3 from J; bases not matched to a gene: 4. This CDR3 spans 15 amino acids. Germline V lookup: CDR1 MNHEY, CDR2 SMNVEV (reference sequence). The CDR3 is CASSLTRDREETQYF. The CDR3 bases are TGTGCCAGCAGTTTAACCAGGGACAGGGAAGAGACCCAGTACTTC.

J is TRBJ2-1 and V is TRBV4-1; unclear D gene. The length of the CDR3 is 13 residues. Germline loops: CDR1 MGHRA, CDR2 YSYEKL. The V gene lost 5 bases and the J gene lost 9 bases, with 14 bases spanning the gap. CDR3 residues: CASSRTPLGEQFF. The CDR3 region has the DNA TGCGCCAGCAGCAGGACCCCCTTGGGTGAGCAGTTCTTC.

The CDR3 DNA sequence: TGCGCCAGCAGCTTCGGAGGGGCCGCAGAGACCCAGTACTTC. Encoded protein: CASSFGGAAETQYF. The V and J genes are TRBV5-1 and TRBJ2-5, with a tentative D call TRBD2 (6 bases). The germline gives CDR1 SGHRS, CDR2 YFSETQ. The V and J ends lost 2 bases and 4 bases respectively, with 12 bases between them. The CDR3 sequence is 14 residues long.

The rearrangement joins TRBV6-1 to TRBJ2-1; the match to TRBD2 covers 7 bases. The germline V gene has CDR1 MNHNS and CDR2 SASEGT. There are 15 residues in the CDR3. V was clipped by 1 base and J by 0 bases; unmatched bases: 0. In nucleotides, the CDR3 is TGTGCCAGCAGTGAAGGGGAGGGCTCCTACAATGAGCAGTTCTTC. It encodes CASSEGEGSYNEQFF.

The chain joins TRBV27 to TRBJ1-2; perhaps TRBD1 as D (5 bases). Trimming left V 5 bases short and J 5 bases short, with 18 bases between. Per germline, CDR1 MNHEY and CDR2 SMNVEV (reference sequence). The CDR3 is made up of 15 amino acids. Here the CDR3 reads CASSPRQTPLYGYTF. CDR3 DNA: TGTGCCAGCAGTCCCCGACAGACACCCCTTTATGGCTACACCTTC.

The chain links TRBV25-1 to TRBJ2-5; D not resolved. The CDR3 length is 14 residues. Trimming removed 0 bases at V and 0 bases at J, with 5 bases between. Germline CDR1 and CDR2: MGHDK and SYGVNS. CDR3 amino acids: CASSEYTHQETQYF. For the CDR3, the DNA is TGTGCCAGCAGTGAATATACCCACCAAGAGACCCAGTACTTC.

The rearrangement joins TRBV29-1 to TRBJ1-1; 10 bases fit TRBD1. V was pared by 5 bases and J by 4 bases, with 7 bases of the junction left unmatched. Germline values: CDR1 SQVTM, CDR2 ANQGSEA. The CDR3 runs to 14 residues. CDR3 bases: TGCAGCGTTTCCGGGACAGGGGAGAGCACTGAAGCTTTCTTT. Amino acids: CSVSGTGESTEAFF.

V gene TRBV30 combines with J gene TRBJ2-7; D may be TRBD1 (6 bases). With 2 bases removed from V and 2 bases from J, the gap between germline ends came to 19 bases. The germline CDR1 and CDR2 sequences are GTSNPN and SVGIG (reference sequence). The CDR3 has 16 amino acids. The DNA for the CDR3 is TGTGCCTGGAGTCCAGTCGGACAGAAGGTCGCCTACGAGCAGTACTTC. Residues: CAWSPVGQKVAYEQYF. Full variable domain (remainder filled in from reference TRBV30 and TRBJ2-7): SQTIHQWPATLVQPVGSPLSLECTVEGTSNPNLYWYRQAAGRGLQLLFYSVGIGQISSEVPQNLSASRPQDRQFILSSKKLLLSDSGFYLCAWSPVGQKVAYEQYFGPGTRLTVT.

The chain links TRBV27 to TRBJ1-6; 7 bases fit TRBD1. V trimming: 6 bases; J trimming: 0 bases; junction bases outside the gene matches: 11. From germline, CDR1 is MNHEY and CDR2 SMNVEV (reference sequence). This CDR3 has 18 amino acids. In nucleotides, the CDR3 is TGTGCCAGCAGCAGGGACAGCCGTATTAGCTCCTATAATTCACCCCTCCACTTT. The encoded protein is CASSRDSRISSYNSPLHF.

This rearrangement joins TRBV10-1 to TRBJ2-7, with D perhaps TRBD1 (6 bases). This CDR3 has 13 residues. Germline V gives CDR1 WNHNN, CDR2 SYGVQD (reference sequence). V was trimmed by 9 bases and J by 3 bases, leaving 15 bases between them. The DNA for the CDR3 is TGCGCCAGGTACCGGGACACCCGCTACGAGCAGTACTTC. The encoded protein is CARYRDTRYEQYF.

A remark on this clone: This CDR3 is missing its conserved last phenylalanine or tryptophan, likely due to a read error. The DNA is omitted, as the CDR3 cannot be located on it reliably, and the CDR3 follows TCRdb's listing. V and J are TRBV21-1 and TRBJ1-4. TRBV21-1 is annotated as a pseudogene. The CDR3 is 9 amino acids in total, end residues counted. This chain's CDR3 is CASSKLGRV.

The chain recombines TRBV13 with TRBJ2-3; TRBD1 or TRBD2 may be the D gene (5 bases each). CDR1 and CDR2 (germline): PRHDT, FYEKMQ (reference sequence). The V end lost 4 bases, the J end lost 4 bases, and 12 bases lay between the germline ends. The CDR3 consists of 14 residues. DNA of the CDR3: TGTGCCAGCAGCTCGACAGCGGAGGCAGATACGCAGTATTTT. Protein sequence: CASSSTAEADTQYF.

This chain uses TRBV4-2 with TRBJ1-2, with TRBD1 matching over 7 bases. In germline, CDR1 is LGHNA, CDR2 YNFKEQ. The trim removed 0 bases at V and 4 bases at J, leaving 8 bases unmatched. The CDR3 covers 16 residues. In nucleotides, the CDR3 is TGTGCCAGCAGCCAAGAATTCAGGGGGGATATCTATGGCTACACCTTC. Amino acid sequence: CASSQEFRGDIYGYTF.

This CDR3 reads CASSHPAGTSGRSGGSEQYF. CDR3 in DNA: TGTGCCAGCAGCCACCCGGCCGGGACTAGCGGGAGGTCGGGGGGCTCCGAGCAGTACTTC. J is TRBJ2-7 and V is TRBV4-2, with 15 bases matching TRBD2. This CDR3 region has 20 residues. Losses at the gene ends were 3 bases for V and 6 bases for J; bases not matched to a gene: 18. Germline CDR1 LGHNA, CDR2 YNFKEQ.

This clone was counted once. The identical CDR3 is also encoded by other nucleotide sequences in the sample. The J gene is TRBJ2-7, the V gene TRBV9; no clear D. V dropped 0 bases and J dropped 5 bases, with 12 bases sitting between them. CDR1 is SGDLS and CDR2 is YYNGEE in the germline V gene. The CDR3 consists of 14 residues. CDR3 amino acids: CASSVGFGENEQYF. The CDR3 DNA reads TGTGCCAGCAGCGTAGGGTTTGGGGAAAACGAGCAGTACTTC.

The genes are TRBV4-1 and TRBJ1-5; D gene ambiguous. Trimming pared 1 base from V and 2 bases from J, leaving 12 bases between. This CDR3 has 16 residues. Germline-derived CDR1 and CDR2 are MGHRA and YSYEKL. DNA of the CDR3: TGCGCCAGCAGCCAAGCTATCACCGAAGGCAATCAGCCCCAGCATTTT. This codes for CASSQAITEGNQPQHF.

The rearrangement links TRBV5-5 to TRBJ2-7; possibly TRBD1 for D (5 bases). The CDR3 spans 14 residues. Germline V gene sequence: CDR1 SGHKS, CDR2 YYEKEE (reference sequence). V was shortened by 5 bases and J by 0 bases, with 12 bases between the two germline ends. CDR3 residues: CASSWTPNSYEQYF. The CDR3 nucleotides are TGTGCCAGCAGTTGGACACCGAACTCCTACGAGCAGTACTTC.

V and J are TRBV19 and TRBJ1-4; 7 bases map to TRBD1. V trimming: 4 bases; J trimming: 4 bases; junction bases outside the gene matches: 6. Looked up from germline, CDR1 is LNHDA and CDR2 is SQIVND (reference sequence). This CDR3 has 15 amino acids. The chain's CDR3 is CASSREGQINEKLFF. CDR3 nucleotides: TGTGCCAGTAGTAGAGAGGGACAGATTAATGAAAAACTGTTTTTT.

The CDR3 DNA reads as TGTGCCAGCGGGGCGACAGTCGAAGCTTTCTTT. Translation: CASGATVEAFF. The genes are TRBV2 and TRBJ1-1, with D perhaps TRBD1 (5 bases). The CDR3 totals 11 residues. The V end was cut by 8 bases, the J end by 8 bases, with 12 bases between. Germline V gives CDR1 SNHLY, CDR2 FYNNEI.

This chain connects TRBV4-1 to TRBJ2-7, with 7 bases lining up with TRBD2. After removal of 4 bases from V and 3 bases from J, the junction contained 9 bases not matched to a gene. Germline V gene data show CDR1 as MGHRA and CDR2 as YSYEKL. The CDR3 contains 15 residues. The CDR3 DNA sequence: TGCGCCAGCAGCCTCTGGAGCGGGGCGAGCTACGAGCAGTACTTC. Translating gives CASSLWSGASYEQYF.

The table lists this clone with a few counts. A read error likely explains this, since a far larger clone differs by one base. The rearrangement joins TRBV4-2 to TRBJ2-2; the D is unclear. The CDR3 is 15 residues long. Germline V gene lookup returns CDR1 LGHNA and CDR2 YNFKEQ. Trimming cost V 1 base and J 8 bases, with 14 bases left between them. The CDR3, as DNA: TGTGCCAGCAGCCAAGGACCTTCTGGGTTGGGGGAGCTGTTTTTT. Protein: CASSQGPSGLGELFF.

The chain carries TRBV6-5 and TRBJ1-2; a possible D gene is TRBD1 (6 bases). Germline-derived CDR1 and CDR2 are MNHEY and SVGAGI. The CDR3 covers 14 residues. Trimming removed 4 bases from V and 8 bases from J, with 17 bases in between. CDR3 region: CASSSPSQGRGYTF. The CDR3 DNA follows: TGTGCCAGCAGTTCCCCCTCACAGGGACGAGGCTACACCTTC.

J is TRBJ1-2 and V is TRBV9; no reliable D call. Trimming left V 0 bases short and J 14 bases short, with 23 bases between. The CDR3 is 15 amino acids. Germline V lookup: CDR1 SGDLS, CDR2 YYNGEE. Here the CDR3 reads CASSVAPAPNGGGTF. The CDR3 DNA reads as TGTGCCAGCAGCGTAGCCCCGGCCCCGAACGGAGGTGGGACCTTC.

The chain employs TRBV2 and TRBJ1-6, with a weak D call TRBD1 (5 bases). Trimming took off 7 bases at V and 3 bases at J, with 16 bases between the two ends. CDR3 length: 16 amino acids. Per germline, CDR1 SNHLY and CDR2 FYNNEI. Here the CDR3 reads CASKIGGALYNSPLHF. The CDR3, as DNA: TGTGCCAGCAAGATTGGAGGGGCCCTCTATAATTCACCCCTCCACTTT. The whole variable domain, filled in from reference TRBV2 and TRBJ1-6, reads EPEVTQTPSHQVTQMGQEVILRCVPISNHLYFYWYRQILGQKVEFLVSFYNNEISEKSEIFDDQFSVERPDGSNFTLKIRSTKLEDSAMYFCASKIGGALYNSPLHFGNGTRLTVT.

This clone was counted once. The rearrangement links TRBV6-4 to TRBJ2-1; D unresolved. The CDR3 runs 14 residues. Germline-derived CDR1 and CDR2 are MRHNA and SNTAGT. The V end lost 2 bases, the J end lost 1 base, and 6 bases lay between the germline ends. The CDR3 DNA reads as TGTGCCAGCAGTGACATGGGGTCCTACAATGAGCAGTTCTTC. This codes for CASSDMGSYNEQFF.

This chain uses TRBV5-1 with TRBJ2-7, with D perhaps given as TRBD1 or TRBD2 (6 bases each). There are 12 residues in the CDR3. Trimming cost V 1 base and J 9 bases, with 11 bases left between them. Germline CDR1 is SGHRS and CDR2 is YFSETQ. CDR3 bases: TGCGCCAGCAGCTTGCCGGGGGCTTCGCAGTACTTC. Encoded protein: CASSLPGASQYF.

The rearrangement links TRBV29-1 to TRBJ1-2; no definite D call. Germline V lookup: CDR1 SQVTM, CDR2 ANQGSEA. There are 14 residues in the CDR3. Trimming cost V 0 bases and J 8 bases, with 16 bases left between them. Here the CDR3 reads CSVEDPDSSLGYTF. For the CDR3, the DNA is TGCAGCGTTGAAGATCCTGACTCATCCCTCGGCTACACCTTC.

The chain carries TRBV27 and TRBJ1-2; 7 nucleotides line up with TRBD1. Germline-derived CDR1 and CDR2 are MNHEY and SMNVEV (reference sequence). The CDR3 covers 15 residues. V lost 3 bases to trimming and J lost 4 bases; unmatched junction nucleotides: 8. CDR3 bases: TGTGCCAGCAGTTTTCGACAGGGATCGGGCTATGGCTACACCTTC. Protein sequence: CASSFRQGSGYGYTF.

V usage is TRBV6-1 and J usage is TRBJ2-3, with D hard to call. Germline loops: CDR1 MNHNS, CDR2 SASEGT. The CDR3 is 15 residues long. The germline V and J ends were trimmed by 5 bases and 0 bases, with 12 bases remaining between them. The CDR3 nucleotides are TGTGCCAGCAGTTTTAGCCCTTCCAGCACAGATACGCAGTATTTT. This encodes CASSFSPSSTDTQYF.